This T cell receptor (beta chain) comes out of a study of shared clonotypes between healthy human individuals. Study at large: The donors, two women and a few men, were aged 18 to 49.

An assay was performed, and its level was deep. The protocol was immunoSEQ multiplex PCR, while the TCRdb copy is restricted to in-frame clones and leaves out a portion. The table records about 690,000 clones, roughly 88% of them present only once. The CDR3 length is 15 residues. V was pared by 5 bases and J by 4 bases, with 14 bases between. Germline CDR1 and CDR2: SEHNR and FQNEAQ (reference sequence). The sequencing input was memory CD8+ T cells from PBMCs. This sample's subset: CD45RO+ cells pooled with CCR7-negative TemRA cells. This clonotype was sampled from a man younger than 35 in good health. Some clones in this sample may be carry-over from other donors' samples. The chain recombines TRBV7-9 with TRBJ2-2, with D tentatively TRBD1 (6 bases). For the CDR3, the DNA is TGTGCCAGCAGCAGCACAGGGACGCGCACCGGGGAGCTGTTTTTT. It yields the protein CASSSTGTRTGELFF.